What follows are 10 T cell receptor beta chains derived from one specimen sequenced in a study of shared clonotypes between healthy human individuals (dated by TCRdb to the early 2020s). The library was built by means of the immunoSEQ multiplex PCR assay. The clones in this table, taken by TCRdb from immuneACCESS, are in-frame only. Not every clone is retained; where verified, under half of the shortfall comes from an unresolved V gene, and the cause of the rest is unknown. This sample is represented by some 470,000 clones; over 60% of them were singletons. The ten largest account for over 10% of the sample. The sequencing sample was made of PBMCs. The receptors stem from a woman in her thirties or forties in good health. Some clones in this sample may be carry-over from other donors' samples.

V and J are TRBV23-1 and TRBJ1-5; a possible D gene is TRBD1 (5 bases). TRBV23-1 is an ORF, and what it does is uncertain. The CDR3 covers 16 residues. V lost 6 bases to trimming and J lost 3 bases, with 18 bases between them. The chain's CDR3 is CASRGTPVRDNQPQHF. The CDR3, as DNA: TGCGCCAGCAGAGGGACGCCCGTCCGGGACAATCAGCCCCAGCATTTT.

The table lists this clone with a count of one. The chain employs TRBV5-1 and TRBJ2-7, with D possibly TRBD2 on 5 matching bases. V lost 1 base to trimming and J lost 3 bases, with 11 bases between them. CDR3 length: 14 amino acids. Germline-derived CDR1 and CDR2 are SGHRS and YFSETQ. CDR3 bases: TGCGCCAGCAGCTTGCCCAGTCGGGGCTACGAGCAGTACTTC. It codes for CASSLPSRGYEQYF.

The chain is built from TRBV19 and TRBJ2-2; a weak D match, TRBD2 (6 bases). V was cut by 5 bases and J by 1 base, with 14 bases left in between. Germline CDR1 reads LNHDA; CDR2 reads SQIVND (reference sequence). CDR3 length: 16 residues. CDR3 protein: CASSLSGGMNTGELFF. DNA for the CDR3: TGTGCCAGTAGTCTATCTGGCGGGATGAACACCGGGGAGCTGTTTTTT.

The chain employs TRBV5-1 and TRBJ2-5; possibly TRBD1 for D (5 bases). The CDR3 extends over 14 amino acids. Deletions cut 2 bases from V and 1 base from J, with 9 bases between. Germline V gives CDR1 SGHRS, CDR2 YFSETQ. The CDR3 reads CASSFFDSQETQYF. CDR3 coding DNA: TGCGCCAGCAGCTTCTTCGACAGCCAAGAGACCCAGTACTTC.

The rearrangement joins TRBV9 to TRBJ1-2; D is unclear. Germline loops: CDR1 SGDLS, CDR2 YYNGEE. V lost 0 bases to trimming and J lost 0 bases, with 6 bases between them. This CDR3 spans 14 amino acids. The CDR3 here is CASSVGFSNYGYTF. DNA for the CDR3: TGTGCCAGCAGCGTAGGATTTTCTAACTATGGCTACACCTTC. The entire variable domain, with the rest obtained from reference TRBV9 and TRBJ1-2, is as follows: DSGVTQTPKHLITATGQRVTLRCSPRSGDLSVYWYQQSLDQGLQFLIQYYNGEERAKGNILERFSAQQFPDLHSELNLSSLELGDSALYFCASSVGFSNYGYTFGSGTRLTVV.

The V and J genes are TRBV28 and TRBJ2-7; 8 positions match TRBD2. V trimming: 5 bases; J trimming: 3 bases; junction bases outside the gene matches: 12. Germline values: CDR1 MDHEN, CDR2 SYDVKM. CDR3 length: 16 amino acids. The CDR3 sequence is CASSPLGRSGVYEQYF. In nucleotides, the CDR3 is TGTGCCAGCAGTCCTTTGGGACGTAGCGGGGTCTACGAGCAGTACTTC.

The genes are TRBV29-1 and TRBJ2-7; 7 bases align to TRBD1. Germline CDR1 SQVTM, CDR2 ANQGSEA. The CDR3 sequence is 13 residues long. The junction had 9 bases not matched to a gene; V was cut back by 6 bases and J by 4 bases. CDR3 loop: CSVGTAVGYEQYF. In nucleotides, the CDR3 is TGCAGCGTCGGGACAGCAGTGGGGTACGAGCAGTACTTC.

A remark on this clone: A read error may be the cause here, since a much bigger clone is one base away. Within the sample, other DNA sequences also encode this same CDR3. The chain couples TRBV6-1 to TRBJ1-1; D unresolved. This CDR3 region has 13 residues. The germline gives CDR1 MNHNS, CDR2 SASEGT. The CDR3 reads CASSEEAHTEAFF. In DNA, the CDR3 is TGCGCCAGCAGTGAAGAGGCCCACACTGAAGCTTTCTTT.

V and J are TRBV9 and TRBJ2-7; 7 nucleotides agree with TRBD1. This CDR3 comprises 15 residues. CDR1 is SGDLS and CDR2 is YYNGEE in the germline V gene. Germline trimming cut 0 bases from V and 2 bases from J; bases unmatched to any gene: 5. The CDR3 bases are TGTGCCAGCAGCGTAGGACAGGGTGCCGCCTACGAGCAGTACTTC. Encoded protein: CASSVGQGAAYEQYF.

The CDR3, as DNA: TGTGCCATCAGTGAGTTGCTAGTTAACACAGATACGCAGTATTTT. It encodes CAISELLVNTDTQYF. This chain uses TRBV10-3 with TRBJ2-3; D call uncertain. Germline values: CDR1 ENHRY, CDR2 SYGVKD. Trimming shortened V by 1 base and J by 2 bases, and 10 bases separated the two germline ends. The CDR3 has 15 residues.